One sample yielded the 19 T cell receptor beta chains listed below, sequenced in a study of blood T cell repertoires in COVID-19. The protocol was immunoSEQ multiplex PCR, while the TCRdb copy is restricted to in-frame clones and leaves out a portion. The data contain roughly 80,000 clones, around nine tenths of them singletons. Sequencing was performed on peripheral blood. These receptors all come from a woman older than 75 with active or convalescent COVID-19.

V usage is TRBV21-1 and J usage is TRBJ1-2. TRBV21-1 represents a pseudogene. CDR3 length: 16 residues. CDR3 nucleotide sequence: TGTGCCAGCATCGAAGGAGGCCGATCGACCAACTATGGCTACACCTTC. It yields the protein CASIEGGRSTNYGYTF.

V usage is TRBV13 and J usage is TRBJ2-3; 10 bases map to TRBD2. V lost 5 bases to trimming and J lost 2 bases; unmatched junction nucleotides: 10. The germline gives CDR1 PRHDT, CDR2 FYEKMQ (reference sequence). This CDR3 is built from 17 residues. The CDR3 here is CASSRGVAGGLTDTQYF. The CDR3 region has the DNA TGTGCCAGCAGCCGGGGAGTAGCGGGGGGTCTCACAGATACGCAGTATTTT.

Concerning this clone itself: An end of the junction differs from the germline gene, which may be a read error. This sequence joins TRBV15 and TRBJ1-1; D is undetermined. Germline V CDR1 and CDR2: LNHNV, YYDKDF (reference sequence). The CDR3 covers 15 residues. The CDR3 nucleotides are TGTGCCACCAGCAGAGATAAAGGAGTGAACACTGAAACTTTCTTT. Its protein product is CATSRDKGVNTETFF.

The V and J genes are TRBV7-2 and TRBJ2-7, with D perhaps matching TRBD2 (5 bases). The germline V gene has CDR1 SGHTA and CDR2 FQGNSA. This CDR3 spans 15 amino acids. V was cut by 5 bases and J by 6 bases, with 20 bases left in between. CDR3 nucleotide sequence: TGTGCCAGCAGCGCCGACCTAGCCTCAGGTGGCGAGCAGTACTTC. This encodes CASSADLASGGEQYF.

In this sample, this clone turned up a few times. V is TRBV20-1 and J is TRBJ2-7, with D hard to call. V lost 4 bases and J 5 bases, leaving 9 bases between the germline ends. The length of the CDR3 is 11 residues. CDR1 and CDR2 from the germline V gene are DFQATT and SNEGSKA (reference sequence). The CDR3 region has the DNA TGCAGTGCTACTTCTGGCCACGAGCAGTACTTC. This codes for CSATSGHEQYF.

In regard to this clone: At one boundary the junction diverges from the germline segment, which might be a read error. The chain uses TRBV11-2 and TRBJ1-6; weak D call: TRBD1 (6 bases). The CDR3 spans 15 residues. Germline V gene data show CDR1 as SGHAT and CDR2 as FQNNGV. CDR3 sequence: CASSVDPGHGAPLHF. CDR3 nucleotide sequence: TGTGCCAGCAGCGTAGATCCGGGACATGGGGCACCCCTCCACTTT.

The V and J genes are TRBV6-2 or TRBV6-3 and TRBJ1-1, with 7 bases that match TRBD1. Germline-derived CDR1 and CDR2 are MNHEY and SVGEGT. The CDR3 has 13 residues. Trimming removed 4 bases from V and 8 bases from J; junction bases left unmatched: 7. The CDR3 nucleotides are TGTGCCAGCAGTTTCAGGAGGGGGCACGAAGCTTTCTTT. Protein sequence: CASSFRRGHEAFF.

CDR3 in DNA: TGTGCCAGCAGCCCGGCGGCTAGCAATCAGCCCCAGCATTTT. Translated, it gives CASSPAASNQPQHF. The V and J genes are TRBV7-8 and TRBJ1-5; no reliable D call. The length of the CDR3 is 14 residues. The V gene's germline CDR1 is SGHVS and CDR2 FQNEAQ. The V end was cut by 5 bases, the J end by 0 bases, with 8 bases between.

The rearrangement links TRBV6-5 to TRBJ2-5; D may be TRBD1 (6 bases). Germline V gene lookup returns CDR1 MNHEY and CDR2 SVGAGI. The CDR3 is 13 residues long. Trimming left V 4 bases short and J 5 bases short, with 11 bases between. The CDR3 spells CASSSTGGETQYF. DNA for the CDR3: TGTGCCAGCAGTTCGACAGGCGGGGAGACCCAGTACTTC.

The J gene is TRBJ2-5, the V gene TRBV4-3; TRBD2 matches 10 bases. J lost 2 bases, V lost 3 bases, and 9 bases had no gene match. CDR1 LGHNA and CDR2 YSLEER come from the germline V gene. This CDR3 is built from 17 residues. CDR3 nucleotide sequence: TGCGCCAGCAGCCAGAGACTAGCGGGCTTTACTCAAGAGACCCAGTACTTC. This gives the protein CASSQRLAGFTQETQYF.

This sequence joins TRBV7-3 and TRBJ2-1, with 13 bases lining up with TRBD2. The CDR3 spans 15 residues. Germline V gene data show CDR1 as SGHTA and CDR2 as FQGTGA. Germline trimming cut 4 bases from V and 8 bases from J; bases unmatched to any gene: 5. DNA of the CDR3: TGTGCCAGCAGCTCCTCAGGGACTAGCGGGGATGAGCAGTTCTTC. Translating it yields CASSSSGTSGDEQFF.

This chain joins TRBV20-1 and TRBJ2-7; D is ambiguous. This CDR3 is 10 amino acids long. Germline assignment: CDR1 DFQATT and CDR2 SNEGSKA (reference sequence). V shed 6 bases and J shed 4 bases, with 7 bases lying between them. The CDR3 coding sequence is TGCAGTGCCCTAGAGTACGAGCAGTACTTC. Its protein product is CSALEYEQYF.

The chain uses TRBV28 and TRBJ2-4; TRBD2 matches 7 bases. In germline, CDR1 is MDHEN, CDR2 SYDVKM. The CDR3 length is 17 residues. V gave up 5 bases and J gave up 0 bases; unmatched junction bases: 10. CDR3 sequence reads: CASSPPREGLAKNIQYF. The CDR3 coding sequence is TGTGCCAGCAGTCCACCAAGGGAGGGTCTAGCCAAAAACATTCAGTACTTC.

The CDR3 here is CASSSRLSGGAGNEQFF. The CDR3, as DNA: TGTGCCAGCAGCTCCCGACTAAGCGGGGGGGCGGGGAATGAGCAGTTCTTC. V usage is TRBV7-8 and J usage is TRBJ2-1; the match to TRBD2 covers 10 bases. V shed 4 bases, J shed 7 bases, and the junction held 13 bases outside the gene matches. The CDR3 consists of 17 residues. From germline, CDR1 is SGHVS and CDR2 FQNEAQ.

The chain has TRBV11-2 and TRBJ1-6; D gene uncertain. Germline lookup yields CDR1 SGHAT and CDR2 FQNNGV. V was shortened by 2 bases and J by 7 bases, with 9 bases between the two germline ends. The CDR3 extends over 14 amino acids. The CDR3 DNA reads as TGTGCCAGCAGCTTAAGGCAGGCGAATTCACCCCTCCACTTT. Its protein is CASSLRQANSPLHF. Combining the CDR3 with reference TRBV11-2 and TRBJ1-6 gives the whole variable domain EAGVAQSPRYKIIEKRQSVAFWCNPISGHATLYWYQQILGQGPKLLIQFQNNGVVDDSQLPKDRFSAERLKGVDSTLKIQPAKLEDSAVYLCASSLRQANSPLHFGNGTRLTVT.

This chain joins TRBV19 and TRBJ2-1; 11 bases map to TRBD2. V trimming: 5 bases; J trimming: 6 bases; junction bases outside the gene matches: 12. The CDR3 covers 17 residues. Looked up from germline, CDR1 is LNHDA and CDR2 is SQIVND (reference sequence). In nucleotides, the CDR3 is TGTGCCAGTAGTGTTCCCCAAACTAGCGGGAGCCCCAATGAGCAGTTCTTC. Translated: CASSVPQTSGSPNEQFF.

V and J are TRBV9 and TRBJ2-5; no clear D. The CDR3 runs to 13 residues. CDR1 and CDR2 (germline): SGDLS, YYNGEE. V was cut by 4 bases and J by 4 bases, with 11 bases left in between. CDR3 protein: CASSPPGRETQYF. As DNA, the CDR3 is TGTGCCAGCAGCCCACCGGGTAGAGAGACCCAGTACTTC.

CDR3 bases: TGTGCCAGCAGAAGGGGACTGAATAATTCACCCCTCCACTTT. This sequence encodes CASRRGLNNSPLHF. This rearrangement joins TRBV2 to TRBJ1-6; a weak D match, TRBD1 (5 bases). The CDR3 has 14 amino acids. The V gene lost 6 bases and the J gene lost 5 bases, with 11 bases spanning the gap. Germline loops: CDR1 SNHLY, CDR2 FYNNEI.

This sequence joins TRBV19 and TRBJ1-3; the match to TRBD1 covers 8 bases. The CDR3 length is 18 residues. Germline lookup yields CDR1 LNHDA and CDR2 SQIVND (reference sequence). V lost 5 bases and J lost 1; bases outside the gene matches: 13. The CDR3 loop is CASSGSRDRLTSGNTIYF. As DNA, the CDR3 is TGTGCCAGTAGTGGATCCCGGGACAGGTTGACATCTGGAAACACCATATATTTT.